The 29 T cell receptor beta chains given below trace back to one sample, sequenced in a study of chemoradiotherapy in HPV16-positive cancers. The data were produced by immunoSEQ multiplex PCR, yet TCRdb's version contains in-frame clones alone and is incomplete. The sample records under 13,000 clones, approximately 74% being singletons. This specimen was acquired from a patient who underwent chemoradiotherapy. The receptors derive from a human donor with HPV-associated anogenital cancer.

The J gene is TRBJ2-3, the V gene TRBV2, with D perhaps TRBD2 (6 bases). The CDR3 covers 14 residues. CDR1 and CDR2 from the germline V gene are SNHLY and FYNNEI. Trimming shortened V by 7 bases and J by 0 bases, and 11 bases separated the two germline ends. CDR3 residues: CASTRLGSTDTQYF. For the CDR3, the DNA is TGTGCCAGCACCAGACTAGGAAGCACAGATACGCAGTATTTT.

The chain recombines TRBV27 with TRBJ2-1; TRBD2 is a possible D gene (5 bases). Trimming took off 4 bases at V and 5 bases at J, with 15 bases between the two ends. The CDR3 has 15 amino acids. Germline V gives CDR1 MNHEY, CDR2 SMNVEV (reference sequence). As DNA, the CDR3 is TGTGCCAGCAGTTCGCTTTTTAGAGGGAACAATGAGCAGTTCTTC. Translating it yields CASSSLFRGNNEQFF.

The count of this clone is one. The chain links TRBV11-2 to TRBJ2-1; no clear D gene. The germline V gene has CDR1 SGHAT and CDR2 FQNNGV. V shed 2 bases and J shed 5 bases, with 13 bases lying between them. CDR3 length: 15 residues. The CDR3 sequence: CASSLHGSNNNEQFF. For the CDR3, the DNA is TGTGCCAGCAGCTTACACGGATCGAACAACAATGAGCAGTTCTTC.

This chain connects TRBV7-2 to TRBJ2-6; possible D gene TRBD1, 5 bases. CDR1 is SGHTA, CDR2 FQGNSA, per germline. The CDR3 extends over 17 amino acids. The germline V and J ends were trimmed by 5 bases and 1 base, with 15 bases remaining between them. The CDR3: CASSPDLRASGANVLTF. CDR3 coding DNA: TGTGCCAGCAGCCCAGATCTCAGGGCTTCTGGGGCCAACGTCCTGACTTTC.

This chain connects TRBV11-1 to TRBJ2-7; D remains ambiguous. The germline V and J ends were trimmed by 2 bases and 0 bases, with 2 bases remaining between them. Germline CDR1 is SGHAT and CDR2 is FQDESV (reference sequence). The CDR3 runs to 12 residues. CDR3 sequence: CASSLSSYEQYF. As DNA, the CDR3 is TGTGCCAGCAGCTTAAGCTCCTACGAGCAGTACTTC.

The rearrangement links TRBV27 to TRBJ1-2, with TRBD1 as a possible D gene (5 bases). The germline gives CDR1 MNHEY, CDR2 SMNVEV (reference sequence). The CDR3 has 15 amino acids. V lost 3 bases, J lost 2 bases, and 13 bases lay in between. CDR3 bases: TGTGCCAGCAGTTTTGCAGGGTTTGAAAACTATGGCTACACCTTC. It specifies CASSFAGFENYGYTF.

The V and J genes are TRBV28 and TRBJ2-3; D gene ambiguous. The V gene lost 3 bases and the J gene lost 5 bases, with 6 bases spanning the gap. The CDR3 has 12 residues. Germline CDR1 and CDR2: MDHEN and SYDVKM. In DNA form, the CDR3 reads TGTGCCAGCAGTTTGCCGCAAGATACGCAGTATTTT. It encodes CASSLPQDTQYF.

The chain uses TRBV9 and TRBJ2-3; maybe TRBD2 (5 bases). V was trimmed by 4 bases and J by 6 bases, leaving 15 bases between them. Per germline, CDR1 SGDLS and CDR2 YYNGEE. CDR3 length: 14 amino acids. CDR3 protein: CASSPQSRGDTQYF. As DNA, the CDR3 is TGTGCCAGCAGCCCTCAGAGTCGCGGGGATACGCAGTATTTT.

V gene TRBV7-9 combines with J gene TRBJ1-1; a weak D match, TRBD1 (5 bases). Trimming removed 6 bases from V and 4 bases from J, with 12 bases in between. The V gene's germline CDR1 is SEHNR and CDR2 FQNEAQ (reference sequence). The CDR3 consists of 13 residues. The CDR3 nucleotides read TGTGCCAGCAGTCCTGGTGGGACCACTGAAGCTTTCTTT. Translated: CASSPGGTTEAFF.

The chain carries TRBV25-1 and TRBJ1-5; D is unresolved. Per germline, CDR1 MGHDK and CDR2 SYGVNS. CDR3 size: 14 residues. The V end lost 4 bases, the J end lost 4 bases, and 11 bases lay between the germline ends. The CDR3, as DNA: TGTGCCAGCAGTGGCTCGGGTGCAAATCAGCCCCAGCATTTT. Its translation is CASSGSGANQPQHF. The whole variable domain, filled in from reference TRBV25-1 and TRBJ1-5, reads EADIYQTPRYLVIGTGKKITLECSQTMGHDKMYWYQQDPGMELHLIHYSYGVNSTEKGDLSSESTVSRIRTEHFPLTLESARPSHTSQYLCASSGSGANQPQHFGDGTRLSIL.

The chain recombines TRBV5-6 with TRBJ2-7, with 11 nucleotides matching TRBD2. The CDR3 loop spans 19 amino acids. Trimming cost V 0 bases and J 4 bases; bases outside gene matches: 15. Per germline, CDR1 SGHDT and CDR2 YYEEEE. The CDR3 sequence: CASSLEGSPPGTSGYEQYF. The CDR3 region has the DNA TGTGCCAGCAGCTTGGAAGGAAGTCCCCCCGGGACTAGCGGTTACGAGCAGTACTTC.

V usage is TRBV28 and J usage is TRBJ2-5; unclear D gene. Germline V gives CDR1 MDHEN, CDR2 SYDVKM. The CDR3 has 12 residues. Trimming took off 3 bases at V and 2 bases at J, with 4 bases between the two ends. CDR3 in DNA: TGTGCCAGCAGTTTCGTGCAAGAGACCCAGTACTTC. Translating gives CASSFVQETQYF.

The rearrangement uses TRBV4-3 and TRBJ2-7; 7 bases line up with TRBD1. CDR1 is LGHNA, CDR2 YSLEER, per germline. This CDR3 spans 15 amino acids. Trimming took 4 bases from V and 2 from J; bases not matched to a gene: 8. Here the CDR3 DNA reads TGCGCCAGCAGCCCAAGTTTGGGGACAGCCTACGAGCAGTACGTC. Translation: CASSPSLGTAYEQYV.

The genes are TRBV7-6 and TRBJ2-4; no clear D. From germline, CDR1 is SGHVS and CDR2 FNYEAQ. V lost 1 base, J lost 7 bases, and 2 bases lay in between. The CDR3 totals 11 residues. The CDR3 spells CASSLGNIQYF. Here the CDR3 DNA reads TGTGCCAGCAGCTTAGGGAACATTCAGTACTTC.

This clone has only a few counts. This chain joins TRBV28 and TRBJ1-1; D gene uncertain. This CDR3 spans 14 amino acids. V was clipped by 6 bases and J by 4 bases, with 15 bases between them. CDR1 and CDR2 from the germline V gene are MDHEN and SYDVKM. The CDR3 coding sequence is TGTGCCAGCAGCCCACCCGGCACCATCACTGAAGCTTTCTTT. Its protein product is CASSPPGTITEAFF.

The genes are TRBV30 and TRBJ1-1, with TRBD1 matching over 9 bases. V dropped 2 bases and J dropped 11; count of bases not matched to a gene: 12. Germline values: CDR1 GTSNPN, CDR2 SVGIG (reference sequence). CDR3 size: 14 residues. This CDR3 is CAWSWDREISSAFF. The CDR3 region has the DNA TGTGCCTGGAGTTGGGACAGGGAAATCAGCAGTGCTTTCTTT.

The V and J genes are TRBV11-3 and TRBJ2-2; no reliable D call. The CDR3 is made up of 12 amino acids. The germline V gene has CDR1 SGHNT and CDR2 YENEEA. Trimming left V 5 bases short and J 4 bases short, with 5 bases between. Here the CDR3 DNA reads TGTGCCAGCAGCACCCGCACCGGGGAGCTGTTTTTT. Translated: CASSTRTGELFF.

This chain joins TRBV9 and TRBJ2-7; TRBD1 agrees at 9 bases. V was clipped by 0 bases and J by 6 bases; unmatched bases: 7. The CDR3 runs to 15 residues. From germline, CDR1 is SGDLS and CDR2 YYNGEE. The CDR3 DNA sequence: TGTGCCAGCAGCGTAGAGGGGGACAGGGTGAGCGAGCAGTACTTC. This codes for CASSVEGDRVSEQYF.

The V and J genes are TRBV19 and TRBJ1-6, with 9 nucleotides matching TRBD1. This CDR3 has 20 residues. The trim removed 4 bases at V and 0 bases at J, leaving 13 bases unmatched. Germline V gene lookup returns CDR1 LNHDA and CDR2 SQIVND (reference sequence). DNA of the CDR3: TGTGCCAGTAGTACGGACAGGGGCCGAACCCTAAGCTCCTATAATTCACCCCTCCACTTT. Encoded protein: CASSTDRGRTLSSYNSPLHF.

The rearrangement joins TRBV5-6 to TRBJ2-5, with 8 bases aligning to TRBD2. The CDR3 consists of 17 residues. J was trimmed by 2 bases and V by 4 bases; bases with no gene match: 13. The germline CDR1 and CDR2 sequences are SGHDT and YYEEEE. CDR3 residues: CASSRSGTSMGQETQYF. The CDR3 region has the DNA TGTGCCAGCAGCCGTAGCGGGACGAGCATGGGGCAAGAGACCCAGTACTTC.

V is TRBV6-4 and J is TRBJ2-2, with no clear D. With 5 bases removed from V and 3 bases from J, the gap between germline ends came to 10 bases. Germline V gene data show CDR1 as MRHNA and CDR2 as SNTAGT. The CDR3 is made up of 14 amino acids. This CDR3 is CASSRVADTGELFF. CDR3 in DNA: TGTGCCAGCAGTAGGGTGGCGGACACCGGGGAGCTGTTTTTT.

With regard to this clone: At the DNA level, this CDR3 is encoded by other sequences in the same sample as well. The rearrangement uses TRBV28 and TRBJ2-2, with D unclear. The CDR3 is made up of 12 amino acids. V was pared by 6 bases and J by 7 bases, with 9 bases between. From germline, CDR1 is MDHEN and CDR2 SYDVKM. CDR3 residues: CASSFSLGELFF. In DNA, the CDR3 is TGTGCCAGCAGCTTCTCCCTCGGGGAGCTGTTTTTT.

The chain is built from TRBV19 and TRBJ2-1, with 11 bases matching TRBD1. Germline V lookup: CDR1 LNHDA, CDR2 SQIVND (reference sequence). V lost 10 bases and J lost 5; bases outside the gene matches: 10. The CDR3 loop spans 15 amino acids. This CDR3 is CATSYTGQGDNEQFF. The DNA for the CDR3 is TGTGCCACTTCGTATACGGGACAGGGGGACAATGAGCAGTTCTTC.

The V gene is TRBV19, the J gene TRBJ1-3; 12 bases agree with TRBD1. The trim removed 8 bases at V and 8 bases at J, leaving 4 bases unmatched. The length of the CDR3 is 13 residues. Germline CDR1 and CDR2: LNHDA and SQIVND (reference sequence). CDR3 region: CASGDRGLYTIYF. The CDR3 DNA follows: TGTGCCAGTGGGGACAGGGGGCTATACACCATATATTTT.

The chain is built from TRBV30 and TRBJ2-5, with 10 bases lining up with TRBD1. The CDR3 is 15 residues long. Germline V gene lookup returns CDR1 GTSNPN and CDR2 SVGIG (reference sequence). Losses at the gene ends were 5 bases for V and 1 base for J; bases not matched to a gene: 7. This chain's CDR3 is CAWDGQGGIQETQYF. The CDR3 DNA sequence: TGTGCCTGGGACGGACAGGGGGGAATCCAAGAGACCCAGTACTTC.

This rearrangement joins TRBV18 to TRBJ2-7; D not resolved. The V gene's germline CDR1 is KGHSH and CDR2 LQKENI. The CDR3 length is 14 residues. V lost 5 bases and J 6 bases, leaving 17 bases between the germline ends. Here the CDR3 reads CASSTIKPNSEQYF. Written as DNA, the CDR3 is TGTGCCAGCTCAACTATCAAACCCAATTCCGAGCAGTACTTC.

The chain links TRBV28 to TRBJ2-7, with D perhaps matching TRBD1 or TRBD2 (6 bases each). V was clipped by 5 bases and J by 4 bases, with 15 bases between them. Germline CDR1 is MDHEN and CDR2 is SYDVKM. The CDR3 is made up of 14 amino acids. The CDR3 sequence is CASSPGGLLYEQYV. CDR3 bases: TGTGCCAGCAGTCCCGGGGGCCTCCTTTACGAGCAGTACGTC.

This clone was observed a handful of times. The chain combines TRBV7-9 with TRBJ1-2; 10 bases agree with TRBD1. CDR3 length equals 12 residues. Germline trimming cut 4 bases from V and 11 bases from J; bases unmatched to any gene: 4. The germline CDR1 and CDR2 sequences are SEHNR and FQNEAQ (reference sequence). This CDR3 is CASSSGQGGYTF. The CDR3 bases are TGTGCCAGCAGCTCAGGACAGGGGGGTTACACCTTC.

The gene calls are TRBV7-2 and TRBJ1-5, with 7 bases that match TRBD1. In germline, CDR1 is SGHTA, CDR2 FQGNSA. The CDR3 is 14 amino acids. Trimming removed 5 bases from V and 4 bases from J; junction bases left unmatched: 5. CDR3 in DNA: TGTGCCAGCAGCCAAGACAGGGTTAATCAGCCCCAGCATTTT. This sequence encodes CASSQDRVNQPQHF.